This TCR beta chain derives from a study of CD8+CD57+ T cells in acquired aplastic anemia. Patients who underwent sequencing had shown CD8+CD57+ cell expansion by flow cytometry. Investigators profiled TCR beta VDJ and CDR3 from genomic DNA template. TCRdb processed the reads anew with MiXCR; each CDR3 protein has one entry. This sample has some 160,000 distinct CDR3 sequences, with around half found just once. Ten or more counts support this clonotype. Per germline, CDR1 LNHDA and CDR2 SQIVND (reference sequence). CDR3 length: 14 amino acids. Trimming removed 3 bases from V and 0 bases from J, with 5 bases in between.

The source is a human donor with aplastic anemia. Sequencing used sorted CD4+, CD8+, or CD8+CD57+ T cells (not recorded which) from PBMCs. The genes are TRBV19 and TRBJ1-4; D uncertain. This CDR3 reads CASSMVATNEKLFF. CDR3 DNA sequence: TGTGCCAGTAGTATGGTTGCAACTAATGAAAAACTGTTTTTT.